The next 23 T cell receptor beta chains were all read from a single sample in a study of cytomegalovirus exposure and HLA in healthy donors (dated by TCRdb to the late 2010s). Preparation of the library involved the immunoSEQ multiplex PCR assay. For the multiplex PCR, a mixture combining 60 forward primers for TCR Vbeta segments and 13 reverse primers for TCR Jbeta segments was used. This is the immuneACCESS table as TCRdb keeps it, with only in-frame sequences that have V and J called. A part of the clones is gone; compared with another copy, unresolved V genes explain less than half, and the rest is unexplained. For this sample, the table gives about 140,000 clones. The ten most abundant clones make up 0.75% to 1% of the sample. Material for sequencing was PBMCs. The source is a male donor in good health and CMV-seronegative.

This chain joins TRBV28 and TRBJ1-5; tentative D call: TRBD1 (6 bases). Germline V gives CDR1 MDHEN, CDR2 SYDVKM. V was clipped by 5 bases and J by 7 bases, with 15 bases between them. The CDR3 runs 14 residues. The CDR3 here is CASSITGLGQPQHF. CDR3 in DNA: TGTGCCAGCAGTATCACAGGGTTAGGGCAGCCCCAGCATTTT.

The CDR3 here is CAWSNQMIQGPVYGYTF. In DNA form, the CDR3 reads TGTGCCTGGAGTAACCAAATGATACAGGGTCCTGTCTATGGCTACACCTTC. J is TRBJ1-2 and V is TRBV30, with a tentative D call TRBD1 (6 bases). V lost 2 bases and J lost 4, with 23 bases in between. Germline assignment: CDR1 GTSNPN and CDR2 SVGIG (reference sequence). This CDR3 is 17 amino acids long.

The rearrangement links TRBV7-9 to TRBJ2-1, with D perhaps matching TRBD2 (5 bases). CDR3 length: 13 amino acids. Germline assignment: CDR1 SEHNR and CDR2 FQNEAQ (reference sequence). Deletions cut 5 bases from V and 7 bases from J, with 12 bases between. This CDR3 reads CASSHYGLNEQFF. The CDR3 bases are TGTGCCAGCAGCCACTACGGACTGAATGAGCAGTTCTTC.

The chain employs TRBV9 and TRBJ2-1; D is unresolved. V was cut by 0 bases and J by 9 bases, with 13 bases left in between. There are 14 residues in the CDR3. The germline V gene has CDR1 SGDLS and CDR2 YYNGEE. The CDR3 loop is CASSVVAVPGEQFF. For the CDR3, the DNA is TGTGCCAGCAGCGTAGTTGCCGTTCCAGGTGAGCAGTTCTTC.

This CDR3 is CASSPTLYGNRGPADYEQYF. CDR3 coding DNA: TGTGCCAGCAGTCCAACCCTATATGGAAACAGGGGCCCAGCCGACTACGAGCAGTACTTC. The chain links TRBV27 to TRBJ2-7, with TRBD1 identical over 7 bases. In germline, CDR1 is MNHEY, CDR2 SMNVEV (reference sequence). This CDR3 has 20 amino acids. Trimming at V came to 5 bases and at J to 3 bases, leaving 25 bases not matched to a gene.

The CDR3: CASSTSRTGFQVSYNSPLHF. The CDR3 region has the DNA TGTGCCAGTAGTACTTCCCGGACAGGGTTCCAAGTATCCTATAATTCACCCCTCCACTTT. This sequence joins TRBV19 and TRBJ1-6, with 8 bases matching TRBD1. Germline V lookup: CDR1 LNHDA, CDR2 SQIVND (reference sequence). The CDR3 has 20 amino acids. The J segment lost 1 base and the V segment lost 4 bases, leaving 15 bases of the junction unmatched. Filled out from reference TRBV19 and TRBJ1-6, the complete variable domain reads DGGITQSPKYLFRKEGQNVTLSCEQNLNHDAMYWYRQDPGQGLRLIYYSQIVNDFQKGDIAEGYSVSREKKESFPLTVTSAQKNPTAFYLCASSTSRTGFQVSYNSPLHFGNGTRLTVT.

The rearrangement links TRBV28 to TRBJ1-2; 7 bases line up with TRBD1. CDR3 length: 13 residues. Per germline, CDR1 MDHEN and CDR2 SYDVKM. J gave up 3 bases and V 6 bases, and 4 bases lay outside the gene matches. This CDR3 reads CASSRDSDYGYTF. For the CDR3, the DNA is TGTGCCAGCAGCCGGGACAGCGACTATGGCTACACCTTC.

The chain recombines TRBV7-9 with TRBJ1-6; a weak D match, TRBD1 (5 bases). Trimming took 5 bases from V and 1 from J, leaving 12 bases between them. The V gene's germline CDR1 is SEHNR and CDR2 FQNEAQ (reference sequence). This CDR3 spans 16 amino acids. CDR3 bases: TGTGCCAGCAGCCTGGCGGGGGGGTCCTATAATTCACCCCTCCACTTT. Amino acids: CASSLAGGSYNSPLHF.

The V call is TRBV6-1, the J call TRBJ1-1; TRBD1 might be the D (6 bases). The germline CDR1 and CDR2 sequences are MNHNS and SASEGT. V gave up 4 bases and J gave up 2 bases, with 14 bases separating them. The CDR3 runs to 15 residues. Here the CDR3 DNA reads TGTGCCAGCAGTGTCCAACCGGACAGCAACACTGAAGCTTTCTTT. It is translated as CASSVQPDSNTEAFF.

This rearrangement joins TRBV18 to TRBJ1-1; 12 nucleotides agree with TRBD1. Unmatched junction bases numbered 4, after V lost 1 base and J lost 7 bases. This CDR3 is 15 amino acids long. Germline CDR1 reads KGHSH; CDR2 reads LQKENI. The CDR3 region is CASSPQGQGASEAFF. CDR3 coding DNA: TGTGCCAGCTCACCACAGGGACAGGGGGCAAGTGAAGCTTTCTTT. Supplemented by reference TRBV18 and TRBJ1-1, the full variable domain reads NAGVMQNPRHLVRRRGQEARLRCSPMKGHSHVYWYRQLPEEGLKFMVYLQKENIIDESGMPKERFSAEFPKEGPSILRIQQVVRGDSAAYFCASSPQGQGASEAFFGQGTRLTVV.

The chain links TRBV18 to TRBJ2-3; TRBD2 matches at 9 bases. Germline V gene data show CDR1 as KGHSH and CDR2 as LQKENI. The CDR3 spans 16 residues. Trimming cost V 0 bases and J 3 bases; bases outside gene matches: 4. CDR3 sequence (DNA): TGTGCCAGCTCACCACCGGATAGCGGGAGTACAGATACGCAGTATTTT. Its translation: CASSPPDSGSTDTQYF.

The V call is TRBV5-1, the J call TRBJ2-3; D is unresolved. CDR3 size: 13 residues. Trimming removed 3 bases from V and 5 bases from J, with 10 bases in between. In germline, CDR1 is SGHRS, CDR2 YFSETQ. CDR3 amino acids: CASSSPGIDTQYF. CDR3 bases: TGCGCCAGCAGCTCTCCAGGTATAGATACGCAGTATTTT. Filled out from reference TRBV5-1 and TRBJ2-3, the complete variable domain reads KAGVTQTPRYLIKTRGQQVTLSCSPISGHRSVSWYQQTPGQGLQFLFEYFSETQRNKGNFPGRFSGRQFSNSRSEMNVSTLELGDSALYLCASSSPGIDTQYFGPGTRLTVL.

This chain connects TRBV25-1 to TRBJ1-1; 7 bases agree with TRBD1. Unmatched junction bases numbered 4, after V lost 3 bases and J lost 0 bases. This CDR3 has 15 amino acids. Germline-derived CDR1 and CDR2 are MGHDK and SYGVNS. The CDR3 is CASSDHTGVNTEAFF. The CDR3 DNA sequence: TGTGCCAGCAGTGACCACACAGGGGTGAACACTGAAGCTTTCTTT. The entire variable domain, with the rest obtained from reference TRBV25-1 and TRBJ1-1, is as follows: EADIYQTPRYLVIGTGKKITLECSQTMGHDKMYWYQQDPGMELHLIHYSYGVNSTEKGDLSSESTVSRIRTEHFPLTLESARPSHTSQYLCASSDHTGVNTEAFFGQGTRLTVV.

The chain joins TRBV29-1 to TRBJ2-1, with 13 bases matching TRBD2. There are 21 residues in the CDR3. Germline lookup yields CDR1 SQVTM and CDR2 ANQGSEA. The junction had 18 bases not matched to a gene; V was cut back by 2 bases and J by 2 bases. The CDR3 nucleotides are TGCAGCGTTGAAATGGAGGGGATACGACTAGCGGGAGGTCTCCCCTACAATGAGCAGTTCTTC. Translated, it gives CSVEMEGIRLAGGLPYNEQFF.

The rearrangement uses TRBV19 and TRBJ2-3; tentatively, D is TRBD2 (6 bases). The germline V gene encodes CDR1 LNHDA and CDR2 SQIVND (reference sequence). There are 15 residues in the CDR3. V was shortened by 1 base and J by 0 bases, with 8 bases between the two germline ends. The CDR3 reads CASSIGGLSTDTQYF. CDR3 bases: TGTGCCAGTAGTATAGGGGGACTCAGCACAGATACGCAGTATTTT.

The chain recombines TRBV5-1 with TRBJ2-7; 8 nucleotides agree with TRBD2. Germline lookup yields CDR1 SGHRS and CDR2 YFSETQ. CDR3 length: 15 amino acids. The trim removed 2 bases at V and 2 bases at J, leaving 6 bases unmatched. As DNA, the CDR3 is TGCGCCAGCAGCTTACAGCGGGGGACTACCTACGAGCAGTACTTC. Translated: CASSLQRGTTYEQYF.

The genes are TRBV19 and TRBJ2-5; D possibly corresponds to TRBD2 (6 bases). Germline CDR1 is LNHDA and CDR2 is SQIVND (reference sequence). The ends were cut back, 5 bases at V and 4 bases at J, with 17 bases in the middle. This CDR3 is built from 15 residues. In DNA, the CDR3 is TGTGCCAGTAGTTCTCGGACGGGAGAGGGAGAGACCCAGTACTTC. Its protein product is CASSSRTGEGETQYF.

The chain links TRBV7-2 to TRBJ2-7; unclear D gene. The CDR3 has 13 residues. The germline gives CDR1 SGHTA, CDR2 FQGNSA. V lost 2 bases, J lost 3 bases, and 8 bases lay in between. The CDR3 DNA reads TGTGCCAGCAGCTTATTACAGATCTACGAGCAGTACTTC. Encoded protein: CASSLLQIYEQYF.

This chain links TRBV27 with TRBJ2-7; the match to TRBD1 covers 9 bases. V shed 4 bases and J 3 bases; nucleotides not matched to a gene: 7. CDR1 MNHEY and CDR2 SMNVEV come from the germline V gene (reference sequence). CDR3 length: 15 residues. This CDR3 reads CASSWIPGQGYEQYF. The DNA of the CDR3 is TGTGCCAGCAGTTGGATTCCGGGACAGGGCTACGAGCAGTACTTC.

The V and J genes are TRBV5-1 and TRBJ2-6, with 10 bases identical to TRBD1. The CDR3 contains 20 residues. The ends lost 2 bases at V and 0 bases at J; junction bases unmatched: 11. The germline CDR1 and CDR2 sequences are SGHRS and YFSETQ. DNA of the CDR3: TGCGCCAGCAGCTTAACGCGGACAGGGGGTGTAGCCTCTGGGGCCAACGTCCTGACTTTC. Translation: CASSLTRTGGVASGANVLTF.

V is TRBV28 and J is TRBJ2-1, with 7 bases aligning to TRBD2. The germline gives CDR1 MDHEN, CDR2 SYDVKM. Losses at the gene ends were 7 bases for V and 0 bases for J; bases not matched to a gene: 12. CDR3 length: 17 residues. CDR3 in DNA: TGTGCCAGCACAATTCGGGGAGGGGCCCACTCCTACAATGAGCAGTTCTTC. Translating it yields CASTIRGGAHSYNEQFF.

The chain uses TRBV25-1 and TRBJ2-1; 7 nucleotides agree with TRBD2. The CDR3 consists of 16 residues. The germline CDR1 and CDR2 sequences are MGHDK and SYGVNS. J lost 3 bases, V lost 6 bases, and 11 bases had no gene match. CDR3 in DNA: TGTGCCAGCAGGGAAAATCGCCGGGACTACTACAATGAGCAGTTCTTC. Protein product: CASRENRRDYYNEQFF.

The V and J genes are TRBV7-9 and TRBJ2-6; 8 nucleotides align to TRBD1. Germline V gives CDR1 SEHNR, CDR2 FQNEAQ (reference sequence). V gave up 4 bases and J gave up 0 bases; unmatched junction bases: 11. The CDR3 is made up of 19 amino acids. In nucleotides, the CDR3 is TGTGCCAGCAGCTCCCTGGACAGGGAATTCCTCTCTGGGGCCAACGTCCTGACTTTC. Its translation: CASSSLDREFLSGANVLTF.